This T cell receptor beta chain comes out of a study of spatial heterogeneity in lung cancer. The overall study: Sequences of the beta chain were consistently detected in greater numbers than alpha-chain sequences.

Documented time point: sample taken at primary tumor resection. Tumor, nontumor lung or frozen PBMC supplied whole RNA that was sequenced unsorted. There are a few counts of this clonotype. TCRdb independently ran MiXCR on the 5' RACE reads; one entry per CDR3 protein. The table has over 2,500 distinct CDR3 sequences, around 18% seen once. The V and J ends lost 2 bases and 4 bases respectively, with 15 bases between them. In germline, CDR1 is MNHEY, CDR2 SVGEGT. The CDR3 is 16 amino acids. This chain uses TRBV6-2 or TRBV6-3 with TRBJ1-5; a weak D match, TRBD1 (6 bases). Sequencing used normal lung tissue next to the tumor, obtained at surgery. The sequence was collected from a male donor with early-stage non-small cell lung cancer. The CDR3 DNA is TGTGCCAGCAGTTACCCGGGACGCAGGGGAAATCAGCCCCAGCATTTT. It yields the protein CASSYPGRRGNQPQHF.